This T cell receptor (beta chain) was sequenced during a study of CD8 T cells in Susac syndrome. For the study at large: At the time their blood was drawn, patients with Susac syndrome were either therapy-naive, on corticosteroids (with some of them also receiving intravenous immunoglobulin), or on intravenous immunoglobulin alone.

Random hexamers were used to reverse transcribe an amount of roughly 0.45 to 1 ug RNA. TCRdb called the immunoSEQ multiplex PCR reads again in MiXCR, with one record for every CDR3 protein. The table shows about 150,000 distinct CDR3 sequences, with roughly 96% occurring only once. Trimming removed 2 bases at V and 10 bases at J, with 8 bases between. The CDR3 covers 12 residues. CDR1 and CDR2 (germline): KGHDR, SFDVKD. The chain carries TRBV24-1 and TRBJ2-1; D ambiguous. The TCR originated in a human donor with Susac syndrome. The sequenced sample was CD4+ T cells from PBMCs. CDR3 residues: CATSDSGREQFF. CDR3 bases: TGTGCCACCAGTGATTCTGGAAGAGAGCAGTTCTTC.